Sequencing of this T cell receptor (beta chain) was carried out in a study of blood T cell repertoires in COVID-19. Seattle-derived patients entered the study during active infection and were followed longitudinally. Some clones are missing from TCRdb's copy, which holds only in-frame ones; the method was immunoSEQ multiplex PCR. The sample shows tens of thousands of clones, less than 85% of them seen only once. The specimen sequenced was peripheral blood. The TCR sequence derives from a man aged 45-65 years with COVID-19, enrolled during active disease.

The CDR3 DNA sequence: TGTGCCAGTAACAGGGGGGGGCGTGGAGGATATGGCTACACCTTC. It is translated as CASNRGGRGGYGYTF. The chain carries TRBV19 and TRBJ1-2; 8 bases line up with TRBD1. The CDR3 runs to 15 residues. Germline CDR1 is LNHDA and CDR2 is SQIVND (reference sequence). The trim removed 7 bases at V and 5 bases at J, leaving 12 bases unmatched. The complete variable domain, with remaining parts taken from reference TRBV19 and TRBJ1-2, reads DGGITQSPKYLFRKEGQNVTLSCEQNLNHDAMYWYRQDPGQGLRLIYYSQIVNDFQKGDIAEGYSVSREKKESFPLTVTSAQKNPTAFYLCASNRGGRGGYGYTFGSGTRLTVV.